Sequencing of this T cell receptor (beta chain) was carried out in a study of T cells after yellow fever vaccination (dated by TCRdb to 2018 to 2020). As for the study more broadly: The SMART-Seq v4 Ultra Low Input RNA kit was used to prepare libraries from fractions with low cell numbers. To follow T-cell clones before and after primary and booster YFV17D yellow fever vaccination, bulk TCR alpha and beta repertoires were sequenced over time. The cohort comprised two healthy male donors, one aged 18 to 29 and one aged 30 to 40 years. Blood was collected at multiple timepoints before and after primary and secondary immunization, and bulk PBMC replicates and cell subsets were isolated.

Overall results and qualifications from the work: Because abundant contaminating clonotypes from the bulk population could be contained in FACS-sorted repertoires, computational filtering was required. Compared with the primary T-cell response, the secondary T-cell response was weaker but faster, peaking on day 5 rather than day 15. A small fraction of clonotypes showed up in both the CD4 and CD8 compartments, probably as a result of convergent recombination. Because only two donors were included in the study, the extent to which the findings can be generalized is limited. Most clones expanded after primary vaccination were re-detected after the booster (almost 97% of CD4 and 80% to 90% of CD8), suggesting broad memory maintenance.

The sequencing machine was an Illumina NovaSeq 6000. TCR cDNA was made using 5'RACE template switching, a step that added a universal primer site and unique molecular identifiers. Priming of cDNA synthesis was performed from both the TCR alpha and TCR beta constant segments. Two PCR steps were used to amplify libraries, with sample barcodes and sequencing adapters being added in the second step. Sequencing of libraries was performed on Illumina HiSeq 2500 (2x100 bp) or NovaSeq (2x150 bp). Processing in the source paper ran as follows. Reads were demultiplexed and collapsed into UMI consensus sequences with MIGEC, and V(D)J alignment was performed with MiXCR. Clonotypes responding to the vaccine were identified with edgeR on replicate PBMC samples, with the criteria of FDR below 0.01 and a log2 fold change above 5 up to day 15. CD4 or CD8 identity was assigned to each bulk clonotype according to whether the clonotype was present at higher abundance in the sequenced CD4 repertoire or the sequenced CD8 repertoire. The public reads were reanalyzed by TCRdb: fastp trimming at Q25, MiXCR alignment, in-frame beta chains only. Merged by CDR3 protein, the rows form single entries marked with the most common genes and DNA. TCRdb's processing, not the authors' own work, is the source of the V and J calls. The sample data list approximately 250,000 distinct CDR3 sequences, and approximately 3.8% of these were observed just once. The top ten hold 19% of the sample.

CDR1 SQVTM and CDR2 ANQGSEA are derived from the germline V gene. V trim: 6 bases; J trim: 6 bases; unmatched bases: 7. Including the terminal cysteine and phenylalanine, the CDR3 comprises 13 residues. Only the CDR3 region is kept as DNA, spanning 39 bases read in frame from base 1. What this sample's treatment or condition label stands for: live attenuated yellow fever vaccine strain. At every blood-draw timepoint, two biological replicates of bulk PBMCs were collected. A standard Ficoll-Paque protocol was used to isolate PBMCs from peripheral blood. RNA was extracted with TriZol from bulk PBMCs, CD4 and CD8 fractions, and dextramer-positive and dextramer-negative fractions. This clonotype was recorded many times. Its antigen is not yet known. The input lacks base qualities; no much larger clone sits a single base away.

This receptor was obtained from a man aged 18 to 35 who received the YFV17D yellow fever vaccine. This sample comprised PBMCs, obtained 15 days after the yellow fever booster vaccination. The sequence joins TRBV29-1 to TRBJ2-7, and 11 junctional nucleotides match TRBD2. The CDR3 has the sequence CSVTSGGTGEQYF. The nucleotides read TGCAGCGTCACTAGCGGGGGAACTGGCGAGCAGTACTTC.